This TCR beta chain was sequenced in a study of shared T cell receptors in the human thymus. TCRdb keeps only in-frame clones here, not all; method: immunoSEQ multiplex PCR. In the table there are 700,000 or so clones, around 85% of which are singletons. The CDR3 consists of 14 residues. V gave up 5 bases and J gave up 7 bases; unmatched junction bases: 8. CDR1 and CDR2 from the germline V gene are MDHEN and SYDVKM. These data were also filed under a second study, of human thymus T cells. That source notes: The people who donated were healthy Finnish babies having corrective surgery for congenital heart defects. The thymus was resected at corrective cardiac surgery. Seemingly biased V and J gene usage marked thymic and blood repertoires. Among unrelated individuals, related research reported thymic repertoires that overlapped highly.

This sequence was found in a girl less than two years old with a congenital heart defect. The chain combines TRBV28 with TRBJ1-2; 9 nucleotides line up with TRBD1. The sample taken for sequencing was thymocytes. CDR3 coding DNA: TGTGCCAGCAGTGGGGGGACAGGGTCTTTTGGCTACACCTTC. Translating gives CASSGGTGSFGYTF.